In its sample, the clone carrying this T cell receptor (beta chain) was seen a few times. This sample was taken from a study of T cells in Graves' hyperthyroidism and ophthalmopathy. V lost 0 bases to trimming and J lost 6 bases, with 5 bases between them. CDR1 is LGHDT and CDR2 is YNNKEL in the germline V gene (reference sequence). The CDR3 is 12 residues long. Graves' hyperthyroidism is called stable when ophthalmopathy does not progress within 18 months. Regions amplified from RNA transcripts were the TCR beta CDR3 regions. The HTBI primer set was used in a first-round RT-PCR of the TCR CDR3. One entry per CDR3 protein, called by TCRdb with MiXCR from the multiplex PCR reads. Among 650,000 to 700,000 distinct CDR3 sequences listed, approximately 15% were seen once.

The gene calls are TRBV3-1 and TRBJ1-1; D remains unclear. Sequenced: blood. This receptor was identified in a man between 45 and 60 years old with Graves' hyperthyroidism. The CDR3 loop is CASSQDFSEAFF. In DNA, the CDR3 is TGTGCCAGCAGCCAAGATTTTTCTGAAGCTTTCTTT.